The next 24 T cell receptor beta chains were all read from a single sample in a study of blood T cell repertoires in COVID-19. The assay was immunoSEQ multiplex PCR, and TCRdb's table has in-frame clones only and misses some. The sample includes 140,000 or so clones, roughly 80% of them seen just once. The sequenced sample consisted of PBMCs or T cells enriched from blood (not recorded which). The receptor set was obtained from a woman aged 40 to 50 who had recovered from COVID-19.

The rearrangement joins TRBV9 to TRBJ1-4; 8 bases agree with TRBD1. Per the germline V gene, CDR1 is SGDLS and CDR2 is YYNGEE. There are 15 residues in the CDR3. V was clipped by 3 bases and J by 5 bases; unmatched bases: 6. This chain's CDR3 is CASSALQGVNEKLFF. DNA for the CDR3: TGTGCCAGCAGCGCCTTACAGGGGGTAAATGAAAAACTGTTTTTT.

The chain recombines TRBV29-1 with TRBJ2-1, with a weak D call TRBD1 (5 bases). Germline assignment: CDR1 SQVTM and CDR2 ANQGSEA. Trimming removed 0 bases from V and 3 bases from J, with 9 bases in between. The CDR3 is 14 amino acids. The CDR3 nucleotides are TGCAGCGTTGAAGATAGGCAGGGCTACAATGAGCAGTTCTTC. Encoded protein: CSVEDRQGYNEQFF.

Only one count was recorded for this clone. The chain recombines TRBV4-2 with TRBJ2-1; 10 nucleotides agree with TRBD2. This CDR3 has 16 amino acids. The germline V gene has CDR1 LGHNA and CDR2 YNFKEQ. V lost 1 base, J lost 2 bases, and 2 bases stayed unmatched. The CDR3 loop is CASSQAGTSAYNEQFF. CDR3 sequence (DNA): TGTGCCAGCAGCCAAGCCGGGACTAGCGCCTACAATGAGCAGTTCTTC.

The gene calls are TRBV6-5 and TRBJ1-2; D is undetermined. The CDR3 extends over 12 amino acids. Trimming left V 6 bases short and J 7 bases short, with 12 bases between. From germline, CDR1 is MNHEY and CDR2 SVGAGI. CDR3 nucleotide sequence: TGTGCCAGCAGGGACTGGGGTCTTGGCTACACCTTC. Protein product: CASRDWGLGYTF.

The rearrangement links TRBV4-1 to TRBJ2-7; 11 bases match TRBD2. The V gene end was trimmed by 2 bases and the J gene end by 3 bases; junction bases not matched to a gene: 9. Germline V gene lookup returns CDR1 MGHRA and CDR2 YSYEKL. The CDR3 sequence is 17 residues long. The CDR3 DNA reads TGCGCCAGCAGCCAAAAGGCGGGACTAGCGGAGCTCTACGAGCAGTACTTC. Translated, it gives CASSQKAGLAELYEQYF.

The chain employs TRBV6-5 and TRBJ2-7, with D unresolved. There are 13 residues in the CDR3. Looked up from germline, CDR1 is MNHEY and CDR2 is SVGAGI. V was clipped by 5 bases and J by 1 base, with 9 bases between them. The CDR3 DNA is TGTGCCAGCAGTACAGACGGATCCTACGAGCAGTACTTC. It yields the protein CASSTDGSYEQYF.

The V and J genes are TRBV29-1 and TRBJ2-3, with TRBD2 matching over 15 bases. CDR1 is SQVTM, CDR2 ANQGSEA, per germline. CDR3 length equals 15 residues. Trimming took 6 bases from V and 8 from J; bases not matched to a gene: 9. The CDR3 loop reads CSVAGLAGGIPTQYF. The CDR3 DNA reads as TGCAGCGTGGCGGGACTAGCGGGAGGAATTCCTACGCAGTATTTT.

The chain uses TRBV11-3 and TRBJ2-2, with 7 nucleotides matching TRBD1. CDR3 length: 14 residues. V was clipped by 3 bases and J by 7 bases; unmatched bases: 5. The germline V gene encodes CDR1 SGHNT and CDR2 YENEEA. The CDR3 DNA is TGTGCCAGCAGCTTGACAGGGCTGGTCGGGGAGCTGTTTTTT. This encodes CASSLTGLVGELFF.

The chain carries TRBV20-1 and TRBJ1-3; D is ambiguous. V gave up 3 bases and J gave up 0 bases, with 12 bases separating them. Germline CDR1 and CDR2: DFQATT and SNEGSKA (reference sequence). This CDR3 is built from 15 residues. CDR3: CSASLPSISGNTIYF. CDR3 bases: TGCAGTGCTAGTCTTCCTAGCATCTCTGGAAACACCATATATTTT.

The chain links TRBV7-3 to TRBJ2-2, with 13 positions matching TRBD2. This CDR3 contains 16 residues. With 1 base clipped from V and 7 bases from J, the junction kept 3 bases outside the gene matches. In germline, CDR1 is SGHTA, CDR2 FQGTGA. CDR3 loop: CASSLRLAGGGGELFF. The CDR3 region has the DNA TGTGCCAGCAGCTTAAGACTAGCGGGAGGTGGCGGGGAGCTGTTTTTT.

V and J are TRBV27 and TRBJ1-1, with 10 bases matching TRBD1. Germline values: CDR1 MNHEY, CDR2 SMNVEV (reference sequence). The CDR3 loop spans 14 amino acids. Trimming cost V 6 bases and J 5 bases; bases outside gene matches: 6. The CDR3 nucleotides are TGTGCCAGCAGCTGGGACAGGGGAGGTACTGAAGCTTTCTTT. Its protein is CASSWDRGGTEAFF.

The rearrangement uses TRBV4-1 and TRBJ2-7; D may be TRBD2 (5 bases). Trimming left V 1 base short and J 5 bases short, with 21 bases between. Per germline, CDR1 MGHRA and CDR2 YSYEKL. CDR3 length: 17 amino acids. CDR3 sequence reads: CASSQVFVGGGANEQYF. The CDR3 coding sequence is TGCGCCAGCAGCCAAGTATTCGTCGGCGGAGGCGCCAACGAGCAGTACTTC.

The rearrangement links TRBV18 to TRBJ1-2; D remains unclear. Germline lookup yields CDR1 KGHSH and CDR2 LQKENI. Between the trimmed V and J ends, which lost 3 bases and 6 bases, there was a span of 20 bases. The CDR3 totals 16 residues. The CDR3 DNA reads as TGTGCCAGCTCACCGCGGCTCGCCGGGTCCGAAAATGGCTACACCTTC. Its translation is CASSPRLAGSENGYTF.

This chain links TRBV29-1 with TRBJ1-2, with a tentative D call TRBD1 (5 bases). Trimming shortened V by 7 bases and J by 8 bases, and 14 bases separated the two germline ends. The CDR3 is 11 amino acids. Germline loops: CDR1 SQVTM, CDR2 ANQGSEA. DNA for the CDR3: TGCAGCGCCGGGGGGTCTTCCGGCTACACCTTC. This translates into CSAGGSSGYTF. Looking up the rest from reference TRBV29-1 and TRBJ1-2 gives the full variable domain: SAVISQKPSRDICQRGTSLTIQCQVDSQVTMMFWYRQQPGQSLTLIATANQGSEATYESGFVIDKFPISRPNLTFSTLTVSNMSPEDSSIYLCSAGGSSGYTFGSGTRLTVV.

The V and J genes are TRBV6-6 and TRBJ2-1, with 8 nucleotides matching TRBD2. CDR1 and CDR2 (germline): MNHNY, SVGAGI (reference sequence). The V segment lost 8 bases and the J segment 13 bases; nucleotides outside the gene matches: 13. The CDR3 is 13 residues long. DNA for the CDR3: TGTGCCAGCCTTAGAGGACTAGCTCAACCCCAGTTCTTC. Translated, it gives CASLRGLAQPQFF.

CDR3 DNA sequence: TGTGCCAGCAGCTATCACCGGGACAGGGGAGTTTCACCCCTCCACTTT. Its protein product is CASSYHRDRGVSPLHF. The rearrangement uses TRBV3-1 (or the pseudogene TRBV3-2) and TRBJ1-6, with 10 bases that match TRBD1. CDR3 length: 16 residues. Germline V gene data show CDR1 as LGHDT and CDR2 as YNNKEL (reference sequence). Trimming took 5 bases from V and 9 from J; bases not matched to a gene: 10.

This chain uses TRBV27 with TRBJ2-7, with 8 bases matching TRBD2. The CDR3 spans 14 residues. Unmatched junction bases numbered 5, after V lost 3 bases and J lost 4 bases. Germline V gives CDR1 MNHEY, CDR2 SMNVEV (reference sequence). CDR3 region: CASSLSGRGYEQYF. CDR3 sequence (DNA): TGTGCCAGCAGTTTGAGCGGGAGAGGGTACGAGCAGTACTTC.

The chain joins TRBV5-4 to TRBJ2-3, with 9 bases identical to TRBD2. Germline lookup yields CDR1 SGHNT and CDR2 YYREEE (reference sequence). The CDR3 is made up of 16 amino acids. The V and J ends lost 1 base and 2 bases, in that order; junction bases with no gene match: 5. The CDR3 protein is CASSLSAGGTTDTQYF. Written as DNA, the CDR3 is TGTGCCAGCAGCTTGTCTGCGGGAGGGACCACAGATACGCAGTATTTT. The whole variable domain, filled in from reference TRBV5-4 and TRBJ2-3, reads ETGVTQSPTHLIKTRGQQVTLRCSSQSGHNTVSWYQQALGQGPQFIFQYYREEENGRGNFPPRFSGLQFPNYSSELNVNALELDDSALYLCASSLSAGGTTDTQYFGPGTRLTVL.

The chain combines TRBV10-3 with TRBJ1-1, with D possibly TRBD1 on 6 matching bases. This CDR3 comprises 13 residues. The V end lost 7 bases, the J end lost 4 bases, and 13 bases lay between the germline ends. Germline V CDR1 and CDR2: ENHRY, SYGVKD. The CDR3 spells CAIKTTGTTEAFF. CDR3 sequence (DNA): TGTGCCATCAAAACCACAGGGACCACTGAAGCTTTCTTT.

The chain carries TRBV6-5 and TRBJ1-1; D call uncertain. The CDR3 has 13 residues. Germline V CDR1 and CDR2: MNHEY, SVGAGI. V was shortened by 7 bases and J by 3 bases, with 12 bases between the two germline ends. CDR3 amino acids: CASTLPGYTEAFF. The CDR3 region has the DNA TGTGCCAGCACCCTTCCAGGATACACTGAAGCTTTCTTT.

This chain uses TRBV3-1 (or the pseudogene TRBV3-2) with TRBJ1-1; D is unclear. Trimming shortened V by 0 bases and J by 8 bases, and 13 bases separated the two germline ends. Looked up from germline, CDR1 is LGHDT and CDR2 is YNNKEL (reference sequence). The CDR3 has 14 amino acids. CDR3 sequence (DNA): TGTGCCAGCAGCCAAGATCGGCAGGCTAAGGAAGCTTTCTTT. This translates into CASSQDRQAKEAFF.

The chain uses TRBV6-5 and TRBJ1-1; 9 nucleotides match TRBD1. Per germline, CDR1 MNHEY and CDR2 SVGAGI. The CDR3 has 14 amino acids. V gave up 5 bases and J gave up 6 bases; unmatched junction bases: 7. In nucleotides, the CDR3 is TGTGCCAGCAGTACGGGACAGGGATTGGCTGAAGCTTTCTTT. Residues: CASSTGQGLAEAFF.

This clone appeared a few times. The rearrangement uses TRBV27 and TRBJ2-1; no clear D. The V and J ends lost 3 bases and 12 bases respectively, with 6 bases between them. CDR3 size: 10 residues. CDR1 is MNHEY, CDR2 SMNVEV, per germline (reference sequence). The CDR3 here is CASSFPRQFF. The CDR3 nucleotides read TGTGCCAGCAGTTTCCCGAGGCAGTTCTTC.

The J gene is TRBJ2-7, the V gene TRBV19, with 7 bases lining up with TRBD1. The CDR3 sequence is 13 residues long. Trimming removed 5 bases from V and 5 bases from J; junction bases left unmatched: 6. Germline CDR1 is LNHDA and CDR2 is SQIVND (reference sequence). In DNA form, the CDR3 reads TGTGCCAGTAGTTTGGGACAGCGCGACGAGCAGTACTTC. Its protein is CASSLGQRDEQYF. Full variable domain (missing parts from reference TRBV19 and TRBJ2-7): DGGITQSPKYLFRKEGQNVTLSCEQNLNHDAMYWYRQDPGQGLRLIYYSQIVNDFQKGDIAEGYSVSREKKESFPLTVTSAQKNPTAFYLCASSLGQRDEQYFGPGTRLTVT.